The 5 T cell receptor beta chains below come from one sample, sequenced in a study of T cell responses to AZD1222 COVID-19 vaccine. TCRdb's copy holds only in-frame clones and misses some; the assay was immunoSEQ multiplex PCR. Of about 120,000 clones in the sample, almost 90% are singletons; the top ten hold 8% to 10%. The source was peripheral blood, collected on day 0 of AZD1222 vaccination. Receptor source: an adult in good health.

The chain couples TRBV19 to TRBJ2-7; TRBD2 agrees at 10 bases. The CDR3 contains 15 residues. V shed 6 bases and J 4 bases; nucleotides not matched to a gene: 9. CDR1 and CDR2 (germline): LNHDA, SQIVND (reference sequence). The CDR3 loop reads CASSPVLAGSYEQYF. In nucleotides, the CDR3 is TGTGCCAGTAGCCCGGTACTAGCGGGATCGTACGAGCAGTACTTC.

The table lists this clone with a count of one. The V call is TRBV11-2, the J call TRBJ2-1; D could derive from TRBD1 or TRBD2 (5 bases each). Germline V gene data show CDR1 as SGHAT and CDR2 as FQNNGV. Trimming pared 7 bases from V and 6 bases from J, leaving 16 bases between. The CDR3 contains 14 residues. CDR3 sequence (DNA): TGTGCCAGCACCCGATCGGGGCGGTCCAATGAGCAGTTCTTC. It translates to CASTRSGRSNEQFF. The whole variable domain, filled in from reference TRBV11-2 and TRBJ2-1, reads EAGVAQSPRYKIIEKRQSVAFWCNPISGHATLYWYQQILGQGPKLLIQFQNNGVVDDSQLPKDRFSAERLKGVDSTLKIQPAKLEDSAVYLCASTRSGRSNEQFFGPGTRLTVL.

V and J are TRBV19 and TRBJ2-7; 9 bases match TRBD2. Germline V gene data show CDR1 as LNHDA and CDR2 as SQIVND (reference sequence). This CDR3 region has 13 residues. The junction had 11 bases not matched to a gene; V was cut back by 10 bases and J by 7 bases. CDR3 sequence reads: CANRSGTSSEQYF. CDR3 nucleotide sequence: TGTGCCAACCGGTCCGGGACTAGCTCTGAGCAGTACTTC.

Only a few counts were recorded for this clone. The CDR3 DNA is TGTGCCAGTAGTATAGGGCAGGGGAGTGGTGATGGCTACACCTTC. Translation gives CASSIGQGSGDGYTF. V and J are TRBV19 and TRBJ1-2; maybe TRBD1 (6 bases). Trimming took 1 base from V and 6 from J, leaving 15 bases between them. This CDR3 is built from 15 residues. Germline values: CDR1 LNHDA, CDR2 SQIVND (reference sequence). The variable domain in full, with the rest retrieved from reference TRBV19 and TRBJ1-2, is DGGITQSPKYLFRKEGQNVTLSCEQNLNHDAMYWYRQDPGQGLRLIYYSQIVNDFQKGDIAEGYSVSREKKESFPLTVTSAQKNPTAFYLCASSIGQGSGDGYTFGSGTRLTVV.

This chain uses TRBV27 with TRBJ2-1; 8 nucleotides match TRBD2. The J segment lost 0 bases and the V segment lost 6 bases, leaving 4 bases of the junction unmatched. CDR1 MNHEY and CDR2 SMNVEV come from the germline V gene (reference sequence). CDR3 length: 15 residues. The CDR3 is CASRPGGSSYNEQFF. The CDR3 DNA reads TGTGCCAGCAGACCGGGGGGGAGCTCCTACAATGAGCAGTTCTTC.